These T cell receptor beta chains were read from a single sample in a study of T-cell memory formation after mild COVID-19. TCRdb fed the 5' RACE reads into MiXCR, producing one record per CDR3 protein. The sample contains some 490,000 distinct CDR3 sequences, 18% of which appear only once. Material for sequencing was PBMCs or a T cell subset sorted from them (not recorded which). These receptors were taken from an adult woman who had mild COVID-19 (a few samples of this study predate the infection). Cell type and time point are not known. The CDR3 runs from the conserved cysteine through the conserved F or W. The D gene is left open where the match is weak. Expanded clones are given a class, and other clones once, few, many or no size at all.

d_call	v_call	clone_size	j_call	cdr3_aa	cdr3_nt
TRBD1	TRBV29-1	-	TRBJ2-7	CSVDDRVGEQYF	TGCAGCGTTGATGACAGGGTAGGGGAGCAGTACTTC
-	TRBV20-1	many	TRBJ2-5	CSATGEGFKETQYF	TGCAGTGCCACCGGTGAGGGGTTTAAAGAGACCCAGTACTTC
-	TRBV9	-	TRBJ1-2	CASSVDPLEGYTF	TGTGCCAGCAGCGTAGACCCCCTGGAGGGCTACACCTTC
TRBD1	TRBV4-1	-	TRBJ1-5	CASSHGTGDQPQHF	TGCGCCAGCAGCCACGGGACAGGGGATCAGCCCCAGCATTTT
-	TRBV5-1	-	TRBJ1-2	CASSGGRIYGYTF	TGCGCCAGCAGCGGCGGACGGATCTATGGCTACACCTTC
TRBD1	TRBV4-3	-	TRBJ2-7	CASSQDPRDSYEQYF	TGCGCCAGCAGCCAAGATCCTCGGGACAGCTACGAGCAGTACTTC
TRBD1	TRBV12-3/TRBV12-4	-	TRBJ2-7	CASSGYPGTGGHEQYF	TGTGCCAGCAGTGGATACCCCGGGACAGGGGGGCACGAGCAGTACTTC
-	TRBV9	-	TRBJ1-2	CASSVFPQGYGYTF	TGTGCCAGCAGCGTATTCCCGCAGGGGTATGGCTACACCTTC
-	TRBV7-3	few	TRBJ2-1	CASSQQGYNEQFF	TGTGCCAGCAGCCAACAGGGCTACAATGAGCAGTTCTTC
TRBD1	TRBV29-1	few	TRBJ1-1	CSAKWGTVNTEAFF	TGCAGCGCCAAGTGGGGGACAGTGAACACTGAAGCTTTCTTT
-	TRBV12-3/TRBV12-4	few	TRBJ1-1	CASSLKSQRNTEAFF	TGTGCCAGCAGTTTAAAGAGCCAGCGAAACACTGAAGCTTTCTTT
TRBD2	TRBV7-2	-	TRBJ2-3	CASSLRASSGRATDTQYF	TGTGCCAGCAGCTTAAGAGCGTCTAGCGGGAGGGCTACAGATACGCAGTATTTT
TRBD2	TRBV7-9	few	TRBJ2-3	CASSLGGTSGRRVRDTQYF	TGTGCCAGCAGCTTAGGAGGCACTAGCGGGAGAAGGGTGCGGGATACGCAGTATTTT
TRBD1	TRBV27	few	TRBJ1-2	CASSPLGQGAIYGYTF	TGTGCCAGCAGTCCCCTTGGACAGGGGGCAATTTATGGCTACACCTTC
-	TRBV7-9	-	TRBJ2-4	CASSLGARGQNIQYF	TGTGCCAGCAGCTTAGGGGCACGAGGCCAAAACATTCAGTACTTC
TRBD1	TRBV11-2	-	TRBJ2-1	CASSFRPGQGIYNEQFF	TGTGCCAGCAGCTTCCGGCCGGGACAGGGGATTTACAATGAGCAGTTCTTC
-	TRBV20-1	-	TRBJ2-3	CSARLAWARPSTDTQYF	TGCAGTGCTAGGTTGGCCTGGGCCCGACCTAGCACAGATACGCAGTATTTT
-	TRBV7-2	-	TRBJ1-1	CASSSPPGKWYTEAFF	TGTGCCAGCAGCTCCCCCCCGGGGAAGTGGTACACTGAAGCTTTCTTT
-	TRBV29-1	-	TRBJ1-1	CSVAPDGSEAFF	TGCAGCGTTGCTCCCGACGGCTCTGAAGCTTTCTTT
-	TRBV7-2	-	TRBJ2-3	CASSFGLRADTQYF	TGTGCCAGCAGCTTCGGACTACGCGCAGATACGCAGTATTTT
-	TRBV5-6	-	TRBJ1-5	CASSLHHLRAQHF	TGTGCCAGCAGCTTGCACCATCTTAGGGCCCAGCATTTT
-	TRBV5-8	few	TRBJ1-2	CASSLLGSYGYTF	TGTGCCAGCAGCTTGTTGGGATCCTATGGCTACACCTTC
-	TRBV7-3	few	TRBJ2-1	CASSQGFRPGNEQFF	TGTGCCAGCAGCCAGGGATTTCGACCTGGGAATGAGCAGTTCTTC
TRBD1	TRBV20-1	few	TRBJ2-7	CSASHRGNSYEQYF	TGCAGTGCTAGCCACAGGGGGAACTCCTACGAGCAGTACTTC
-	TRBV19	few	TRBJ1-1	CASSTPTQGAEAFF	TGTGCCAGTAGTACCCCGACCCAGGGAGCCGAAGCTTTCTTT
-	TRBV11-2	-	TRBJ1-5	CASSLDPTGNQPQHF	TGTGCCAGCAGCTTAGATCCCACAGGCAATCAGCCCCAGCATTTT
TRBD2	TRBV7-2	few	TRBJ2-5	CASTLTSGSIKTQYF	TGTGCCAGCACCCTGACTAGCGGGAGTATTAAGACCCAGTACTTC